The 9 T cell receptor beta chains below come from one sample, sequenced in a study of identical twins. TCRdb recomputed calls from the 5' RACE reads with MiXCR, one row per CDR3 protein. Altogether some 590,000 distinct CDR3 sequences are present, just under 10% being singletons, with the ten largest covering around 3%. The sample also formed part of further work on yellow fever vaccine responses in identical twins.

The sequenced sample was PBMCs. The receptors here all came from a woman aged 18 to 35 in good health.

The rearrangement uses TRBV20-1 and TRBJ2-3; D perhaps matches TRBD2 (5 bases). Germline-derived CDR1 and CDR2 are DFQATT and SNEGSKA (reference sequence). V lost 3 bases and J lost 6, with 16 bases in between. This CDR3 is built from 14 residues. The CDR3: CSASGGEWRDTQYF. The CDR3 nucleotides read TGCAGTGCTAGCGGAGGCGAGTGGAGGGATACGCAGTATTTT.

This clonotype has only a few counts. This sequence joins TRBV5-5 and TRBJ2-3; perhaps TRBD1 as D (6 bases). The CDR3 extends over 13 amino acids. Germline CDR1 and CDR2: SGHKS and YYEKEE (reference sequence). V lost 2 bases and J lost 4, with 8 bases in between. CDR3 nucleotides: TGTGCCAGCAGCTTTTGGGGGCCAGATACGCAGTATTTT. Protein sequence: CASSFWGPDTQYF.

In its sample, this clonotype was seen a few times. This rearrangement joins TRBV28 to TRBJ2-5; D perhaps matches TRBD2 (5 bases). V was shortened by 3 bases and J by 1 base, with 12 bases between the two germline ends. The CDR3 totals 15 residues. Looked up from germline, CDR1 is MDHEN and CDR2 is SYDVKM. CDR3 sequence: CASSFLRGAQETQYF. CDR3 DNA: TGTGCCAGCAGTTTTCTCCGGGGAGCCCAAGAGACCCAGTACTTC. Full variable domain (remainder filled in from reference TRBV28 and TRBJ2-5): DVKVTQSSRYLVKRTGEKVFLECVQDMDHENMFWYRQDPGLGLRLIYFSYDVKMKEKGDIPEGYSVSREKKERFSLILESASTNQTSMYLCASSFLRGAQETQYFGPGTRLLVL.

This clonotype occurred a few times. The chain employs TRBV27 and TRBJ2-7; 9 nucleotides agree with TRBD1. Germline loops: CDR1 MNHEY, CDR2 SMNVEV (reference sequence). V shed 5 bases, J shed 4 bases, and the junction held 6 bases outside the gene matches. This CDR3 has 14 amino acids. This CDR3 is CASSPWDRVYEQYF. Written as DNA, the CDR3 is TGTGCCAGCAGTCCGTGGGACAGGGTTTACGAGCAGTACTTC.

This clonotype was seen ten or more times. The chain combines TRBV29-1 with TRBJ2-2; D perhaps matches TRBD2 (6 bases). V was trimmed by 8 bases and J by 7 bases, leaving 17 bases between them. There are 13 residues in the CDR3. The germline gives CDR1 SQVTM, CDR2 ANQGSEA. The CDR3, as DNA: TGCAGCACCCCGGGAGCTGGTGTCGGGGAGCTGTTTTTT. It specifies CSTPGAGVGELFF.

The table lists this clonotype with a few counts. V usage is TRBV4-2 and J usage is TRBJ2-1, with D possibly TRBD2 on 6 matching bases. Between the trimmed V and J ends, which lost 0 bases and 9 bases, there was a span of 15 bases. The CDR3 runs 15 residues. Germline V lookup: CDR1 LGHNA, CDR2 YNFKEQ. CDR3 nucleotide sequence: TGTGCCAGCAGCCAAGAGGTTGGCGGGGCCGTTGAGCAGTTCTTC. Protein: CASSQEVGGAVEQFF.

The CDR3 region is CASSQSRKRAPYYNEQFF. CDR3 DNA: TGTGCCAGCAGCCAATCTAGGAAGCGGGCACCATACTACAATGAGCAGTTCTTC. This chain joins TRBV3-1 and TRBJ2-1, with D perhaps TRBD2 (6 bases). V was cut by 2 bases and J by 3 bases, with 20 bases left in between. Germline V CDR1 and CDR2: LGHDT, YNNKEL (reference sequence). The CDR3 runs 18 residues.

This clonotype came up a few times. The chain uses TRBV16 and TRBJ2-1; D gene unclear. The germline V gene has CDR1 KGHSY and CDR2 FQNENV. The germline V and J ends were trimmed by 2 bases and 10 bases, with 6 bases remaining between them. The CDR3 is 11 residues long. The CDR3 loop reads CASSQGREQFF. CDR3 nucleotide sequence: TGTGCCAGCAGCCAAGGTAGGGAGCAGTTCTTC.

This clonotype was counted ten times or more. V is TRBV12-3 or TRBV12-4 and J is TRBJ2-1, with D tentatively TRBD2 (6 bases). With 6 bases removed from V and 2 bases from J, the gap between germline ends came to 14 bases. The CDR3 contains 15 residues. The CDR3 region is CASRGGTDPYNEQFF. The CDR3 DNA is TGTGCCAGCAGGGGGGGTACAGACCCCTACAATGAGCAGTTCTTC.